This is a list of T cell receptor beta chains from one sample in a study of T cells in narcolepsy. The table came from immunoSEQ multiplex PCR; TCRdb's copy has only in-frame clones and leaves some out. The sample holds over 25,000 clones, roughly nine tenths seen once. Sequencing used CD45RA- memory CD4+ T cells from PBMCs. All receptors come from a human donor with narcolepsy. The CDR3 runs from the conserved cysteine through the conserved F or W. D genes are given only for firm matches.

CDR3 length: 19; D gene: .; J gene: TRBJ2-2; V gene: TRBV27; CDR3 protein: CASSFLGLAEPRGTGELFF
CDR3 length: 13; D gene: .; J gene: TRBJ1-4; V gene: TRBV30; CDR3 protein: CAWSEGNNEKLFF
CDR3 length: 16; D gene: .; J gene: TRBJ1-3; V gene: TRBV4-3; CDR3 protein: CASSQEAGGIGNTIYF
CDR3 length: 13; D gene: TRBD1; J gene: TRBJ2-5; V gene: TRBV2; CDR3 protein: CASRGTGQETQYF
CDR3 length: 18; D gene: TRBD2; J gene: TRBJ2-1; V gene: TRBV29-1; CDR3 protein: CSVLGLAGTASSYNEQFF
CDR3 length: 14; D gene: TRBD1; J gene: TRBJ2-5; V gene: TRBV5-1; CDR3 protein: CASSPGQPQETQYF
CDR3 length: 14; D gene: TRBD1; J gene: TRBJ1-2; V gene: TRBV29-1; CDR3 protein: CSVDWTGQDYGYTF
CDR3 length: 17; D gene: .; J gene: TRBJ2-6; V gene: TRBV11-2; CDR3 protein: CASSFNRGGAGANVLTF
CDR3 length: 16; D gene: .; J gene: TRBJ2-1; V gene: TRBV5-1; CDR3 protein: CATGRTQGGPDNEQFF
CDR3 length: 14; D gene: .; J gene: TRBJ1-3; V gene: TRBV5-1; CDR3 protein: CASSLDRVGNTIYF
CDR3 length: 15; D gene: .; J gene: TRBJ1-1; V gene: TRBV2; CDR3 protein: CASRPDRNMNTEAFF
CDR3 length: 18; D gene: .; J gene: TRBJ1-1; V gene: TRBV10-2; CDR3 protein: CASRDPAGPRGRNTEAFF
CDR3 length: 13; D gene: .; J gene: TRBJ1-5; V gene: TRBV6-5; CDR3 protein: CASQQSSNQPQHF
CDR3 length: 14; D gene: .; J gene: TRBJ2-1; V gene: TRBV7-2; CDR3 protein: CATVPGRGSYEQFF
CDR3 length: 15; D gene: .; J gene: TRBJ1-5; V gene: TRBV18; CDR3 protein: CASSPPGTGNQPQHF
CDR3 length: 15; D gene: TRBD1; J gene: TRBJ1-6; V gene: TRBV7-2; CDR3 protein: CASSTAGQGFSPLHF
CDR3 length: 16; D gene: TRBD1; J gene: TRBJ2-7; V gene: TRBV18; CDR3 protein: CASSPPGTGGSYEQYF
CDR3 length: 14; D gene: TRBD1; J gene: TRBJ1-2; V gene: TRBV6-1; CDR3 protein: CASSPGTGPYGYTF
CDR3 length: 18; D gene: TRBD2; J gene: TRBJ2-3; V gene: TRBV30; CDR3 protein: CAWSRRPPGSLAGYTQYF
CDR3 length: 10; D gene: .; J gene: TRBJ1-1; V gene: TRBV20-1; CDR3 protein: CSARRVLTFF
CDR3 length: 13; D gene: .; J gene: TRBJ2-1; V gene: TRBV19; CDR3 protein: CASREKPRGEQFF
CDR3 length: 13; D gene: .; J gene: TRBJ1-2; V gene: TRBV5-1; CDR3 protein: CASSEPGYYGYTF
CDR3 length: 14; D gene: .; J gene: TRBJ1-2; V gene: TRBV7-2; CDR3 protein: CASSLRWGAGGYTF